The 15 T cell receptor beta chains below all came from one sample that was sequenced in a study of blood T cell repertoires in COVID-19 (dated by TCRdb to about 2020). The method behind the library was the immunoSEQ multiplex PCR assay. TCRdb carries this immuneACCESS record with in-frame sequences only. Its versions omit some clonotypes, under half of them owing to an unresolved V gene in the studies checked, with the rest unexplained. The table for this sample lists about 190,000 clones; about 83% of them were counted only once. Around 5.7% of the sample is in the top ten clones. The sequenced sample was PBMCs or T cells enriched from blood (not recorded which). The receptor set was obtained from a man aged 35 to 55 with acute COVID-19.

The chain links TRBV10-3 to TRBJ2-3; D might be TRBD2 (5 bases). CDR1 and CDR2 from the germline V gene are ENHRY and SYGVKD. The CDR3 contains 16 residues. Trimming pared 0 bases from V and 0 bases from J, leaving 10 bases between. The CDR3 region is CAISESPSPSTDTQYF. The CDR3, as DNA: TGTGCCATCAGTGAGTCGCCTAGCCCTAGCACAGATACGCAGTATTTT.

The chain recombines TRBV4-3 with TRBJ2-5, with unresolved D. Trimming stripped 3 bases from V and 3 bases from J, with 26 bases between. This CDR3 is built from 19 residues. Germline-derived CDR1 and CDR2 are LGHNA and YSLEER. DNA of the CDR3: TGCGCCAGCAGCCAGGAACTAACAACAACCCCGACTGAAAAAGAGACCCAGTACTTC. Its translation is CASSQELTTTPTEKETQYF.

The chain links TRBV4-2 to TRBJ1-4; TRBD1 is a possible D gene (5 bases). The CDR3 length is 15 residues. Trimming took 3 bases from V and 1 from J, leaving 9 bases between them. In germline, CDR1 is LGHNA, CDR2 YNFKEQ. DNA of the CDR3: TGTGCCAGCAGCCATGGGGGGGGAACTAATGAAAAACTGTTTTTT. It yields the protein CASSHGGGTNEKLFF.

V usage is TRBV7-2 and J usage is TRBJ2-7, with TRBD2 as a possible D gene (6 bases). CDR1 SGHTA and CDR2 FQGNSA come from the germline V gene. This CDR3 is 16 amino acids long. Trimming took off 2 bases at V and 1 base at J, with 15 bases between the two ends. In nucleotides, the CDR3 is TGTGCCAGCAGCTTAAAGGGCGGGACCTCATCCTACGAGCAGTACTTC. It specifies CASSLKGGTSSYEQYF.

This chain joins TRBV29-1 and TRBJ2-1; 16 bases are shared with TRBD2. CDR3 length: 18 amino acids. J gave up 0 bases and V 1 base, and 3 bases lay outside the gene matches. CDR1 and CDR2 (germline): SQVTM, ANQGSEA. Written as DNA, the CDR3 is TGCAGCGTTGAAGGGGGACTAGCGGGAGGGAGCTCCTACAATGAGCAGTTCTTC. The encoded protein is CSVEGGLAGGSSYNEQFF.

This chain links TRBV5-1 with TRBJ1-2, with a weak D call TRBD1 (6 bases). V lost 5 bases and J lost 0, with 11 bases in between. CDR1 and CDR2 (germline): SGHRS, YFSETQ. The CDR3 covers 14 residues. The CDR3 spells CASSQQGPNYGYTF. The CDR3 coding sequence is TGCGCCAGCAGTCAACAGGGACCTAACTATGGCTACACCTTC.

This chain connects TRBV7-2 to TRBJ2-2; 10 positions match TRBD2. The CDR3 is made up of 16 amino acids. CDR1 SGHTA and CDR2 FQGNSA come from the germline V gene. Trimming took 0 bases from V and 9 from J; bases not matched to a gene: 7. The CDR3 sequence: CASSLAGASGRRELFF. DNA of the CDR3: TGTGCCAGCAGCTTAGCCGGGGCTAGCGGGAGAAGGGAGCTGTTTTTT.

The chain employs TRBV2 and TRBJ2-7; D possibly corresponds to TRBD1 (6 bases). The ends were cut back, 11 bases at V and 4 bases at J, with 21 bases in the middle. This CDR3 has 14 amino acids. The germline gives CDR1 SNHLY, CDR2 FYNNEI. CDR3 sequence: CAARPQGMGYEQYF. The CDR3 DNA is TGTGCCGCAAGGCCCCAGGGGATGGGGTACGAGCAGTACTTC.

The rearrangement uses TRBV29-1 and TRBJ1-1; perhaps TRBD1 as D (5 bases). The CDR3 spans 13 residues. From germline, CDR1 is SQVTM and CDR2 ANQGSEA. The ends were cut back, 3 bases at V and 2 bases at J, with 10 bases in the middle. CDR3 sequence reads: CSVEVQVNTEAFF. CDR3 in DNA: TGCAGCGTTGAGGTACAGGTCAACACTGAAGCTTTCTTT.

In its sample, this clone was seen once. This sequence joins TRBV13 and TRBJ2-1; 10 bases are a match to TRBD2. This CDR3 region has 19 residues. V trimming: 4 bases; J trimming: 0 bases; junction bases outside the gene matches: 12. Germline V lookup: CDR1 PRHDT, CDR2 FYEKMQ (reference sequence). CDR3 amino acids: CASSSNPGLASSSYNEQFF. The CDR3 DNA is TGTGCCAGCAGCTCTAATCCGGGACTAGCGTCGAGCTCCTACAATGAGCAGTTCTTC.

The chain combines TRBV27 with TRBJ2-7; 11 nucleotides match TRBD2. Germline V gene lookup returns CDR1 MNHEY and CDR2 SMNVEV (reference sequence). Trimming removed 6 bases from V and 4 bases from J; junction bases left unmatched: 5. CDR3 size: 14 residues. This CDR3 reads CASRPTSGRYEQYF. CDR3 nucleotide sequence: TGTGCCAGCAGACCTACTAGCGGGAGATACGAGCAGTACTTC.

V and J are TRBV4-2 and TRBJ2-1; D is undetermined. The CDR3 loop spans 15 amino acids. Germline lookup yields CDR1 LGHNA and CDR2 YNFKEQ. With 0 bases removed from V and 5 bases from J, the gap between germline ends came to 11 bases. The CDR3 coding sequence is TGTGCCAGCAGCCAAGATTATGTGGAGCACAATGAGCAGTTCTTC. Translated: CASSQDYVEHNEQFF.

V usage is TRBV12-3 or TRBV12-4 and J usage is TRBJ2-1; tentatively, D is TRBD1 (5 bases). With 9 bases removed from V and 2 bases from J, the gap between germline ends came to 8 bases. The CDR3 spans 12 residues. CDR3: CASCRAYNEQFF. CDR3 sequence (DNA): TGTGCCAGTTGCAGGGCCTACAATGAGCAGTTCTTC.

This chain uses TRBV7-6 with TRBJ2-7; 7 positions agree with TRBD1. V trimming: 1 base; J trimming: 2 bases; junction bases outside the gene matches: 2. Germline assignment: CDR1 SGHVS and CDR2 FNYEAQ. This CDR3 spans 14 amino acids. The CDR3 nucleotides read TGTGCCAGCAGCTTAGTACAGGGGACCTACGAGCAGTACTTC. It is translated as CASSLVQGTYEQYF.

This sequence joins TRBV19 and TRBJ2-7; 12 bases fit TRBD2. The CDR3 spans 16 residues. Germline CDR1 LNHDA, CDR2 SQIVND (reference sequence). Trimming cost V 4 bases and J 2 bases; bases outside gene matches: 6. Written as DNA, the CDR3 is TGTGCCAGTAGTACTCTAGCGGGAGGGCCCCCCTACGAGCAGTACTTC. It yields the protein CASSTLAGGPPYEQYF.